This entry lists 21 T cell receptor beta chains sequenced from one sample in a study of cytomegalovirus exposure and HLA in healthy donors. PCR was performed using 60 Vbeta and 13 Jbeta primers. Sequencing used immunoSEQ multiplex PCR; TCRdb keeps in-frame clones, though not all of them. The table shows 120,000 or so clones, with under 85% occurring only once. The sequencing sample was made of PBMCs. The source of these receptors is a man between 18 and 29 years old in good health and CMV-seropositive.

V usage is TRBV5-6 and J usage is TRBJ2-7; TRBD1 aligns across 9 bases. The CDR3 covers 14 residues. V lost 4 bases and J lost 3; bases outside the gene matches: 5. The germline V gene has CDR1 SGHDT and CDR2 YYEEEE. The DNA of the CDR3 is TGTGCCAGCAGCCCCCGGGACAGGGTCTACGAGCAGTACTTC. Its protein is CASSPRDRVYEQYF.

This clone was seen just once. The rearrangement joins TRBV27 to TRBJ2-7; tentatively, D is TRBD2 (7 bases). Deletions cut 3 bases from V and 5 bases from J, with 11 bases between. CDR1 and CDR2 from the germline V gene are MNHEY and SMNVEV (reference sequence). The CDR3 covers 13 residues. The CDR3 bases are TGTGCCAGCAGTTTGGGAGGGGGTCACGAGCAGTACTTC. This codes for CASSLGGGHEQYF.

This chain links TRBV18 with TRBJ2-5; 7 bases map to TRBD2. V was pared by 3 bases and J by 4 bases, with 11 bases of the junction left unmatched. CDR1 and CDR2 from the germline V gene are KGHSH and LQKENI. The CDR3 has 16 amino acids. The CDR3 region is CASSPPRTSKGETQYF. In DNA form, the CDR3 reads TGTGCCAGCTCACCGCCCCGGACTAGTAAGGGAGAGACCCAGTACTTC.

The rearrangement links TRBV6-5 to TRBJ2-3; possible D gene TRBD1, 5 bases. CDR3 length equals 14 residues. CDR1 and CDR2 from the germline V gene are MNHEY and SVGAGI. V lost 8 bases and J 0 bases, leaving 12 bases between the germline ends. This CDR3 reads CASARTSSTDTQYF. Written as DNA, the CDR3 is TGTGCCAGCGCCCGGACATCTAGCACAGATACGCAGTATTTT.

This chain connects TRBV14 to TRBJ2-5; 11 nucleotides align to TRBD2. Trimming cost V 6 bases and J 3 bases; bases outside gene matches: 0. CDR3 length: 13 amino acids. CDR1 and CDR2 from the germline V gene are SGHDN and FVKESK. The CDR3 coding sequence is TGTGCCAGCAGACTAGCGGGAGAAGAGACCCAGTACTTC. Protein: CASRLAGEETQYF.

The V call is TRBV9, the J call TRBJ1-6; D is undetermined. CDR3 length: 14 amino acids. Germline assignment: CDR1 SGDLS and CDR2 YYNGEE. V lost 0 bases to trimming and J lost 5 bases, with 6 bases between them. CDR3 in DNA: TGTGCCAGCAGCGTAGAAGACAATAATTCACCCCTCCACTTT. Encoded protein: CASSVEDNNSPLHF.

V usage is TRBV5-6 and J usage is TRBJ1-1; D not resolved. Germline assignment: CDR1 SGHDT and CDR2 YYEEEE. CDR3 length equals 14 residues. V was clipped by 0 bases and J by 0 bases, with 6 bases between them. CDR3 residues: CASSLGGLNTEAFF. For the CDR3, the DNA is TGTGCCAGCAGCTTGGGAGGGTTGAACACTGAAGCTTTCTTT.

The gene calls are TRBV10-3 and TRBJ2-1, with 8 bases that match TRBD2. The CDR3 sequence is 15 residues long. Germline V gene data show CDR1 as ENHRY and CDR2 as SYGVKD. After removal of 3 bases from V and 1 base from J, the junction contained 2 bases not matched to a gene. DNA for the CDR3: TGTGCCATCAGTGAACCGGGAGGGTCCTACAATGAGCAGTTCTTC. As protein: CAISEPGGSYNEQFF.

This clone was seen once. The rearrangement links TRBV4-2 to TRBJ1-6; D perhaps matches TRBD1 (5 bases). Germline V gene lookup returns CDR1 LGHNA and CDR2 YNFKEQ. The CDR3 loop spans 13 amino acids. V shed 7 bases and J shed 3 bases, with 7 bases lying between them. DNA for the CDR3: TGTGCCAGCACGGGGGACTATAATTCACCCCTCCACTTT. Amino acid sequence: CASTGDYNSPLHF.

J is TRBJ1-5 and V is TRBV27; 9 positions match TRBD1. Germline trimming cut 3 bases from V and 5 bases from J; bases unmatched to any gene: 2. Germline CDR1 is MNHEY and CDR2 is SMNVEV (reference sequence). The CDR3 runs 14 residues. CDR3 nucleotides: TGTGCCAGCAGTTTTACAGGGGGCTATCAGCCCCAGCATTTT. Translation gives CASSFTGGYQPQHF.

This clone was counted a few times. V usage is TRBV11-2 and J usage is TRBJ1-6; no firm D call. Trimming cost V 2 bases and J 9 bases, with 5 bases left between them. CDR3 size: 12 residues. Germline loops: CDR1 SGHAT, CDR2 FQNNGV. As DNA, the CDR3 is TGTGCCAGCAGCTTACGGGTTTCACCCCTCCACTTT. Translated: CASSLRVSPLHF.

The J gene is TRBJ1-2, the V gene TRBV7-3, with TRBD1 matching over 7 bases. The V gene's germline CDR1 is SGHTA and CDR2 FQGTGA. The junction had 6 bases not matched to a gene; V was cut back by 5 bases and J by 0 bases. CDR3 size: 15 residues. CDR3 in amino acids: CASSPGQLPNYGYTF. CDR3 bases: TGTGCCAGCAGCCCGGGACAGCTTCCTAACTATGGCTACACCTTC.

The J gene is TRBJ1-2, the V gene TRBV5-1, with unresolved D. The CDR3 contains 14 residues. V gave up 4 bases and J gave up 4 bases, with 14 bases separating them. Germline CDR1 is SGHRS and CDR2 is YFSETQ. The CDR3 DNA follows: TGCGCCAGCAGCCCGCCTGGAGAGGTCTATGGCTACACCTTC. Translation: CASSPPGEVYGYTF.

A note on this clone: The junction shows a germline mismatch at one end, possibly a read error. The chain has TRBV6-5 and TRBJ2-1; the match to TRBD2 covers 11 bases. This CDR3 contains 16 residues. Germline assignment: CDR1 MNHEY and CDR2 SVGAGI. The CDR3 bases are TGTGCCTGCAGTTACTCAAAATTAGCGGGAGGGCCTGAGCAGTTCTTC. It encodes CACSYSKLAGGPEQFF.

This clone was seen a few times. The chain recombines TRBV27 with TRBJ2-1, with 10 nucleotides matching TRBD1. CDR1 is MNHEY, CDR2 SMNVEV, per germline (reference sequence). After removal of 2 bases from V and 6 bases from J, the junction contained 4 bases not matched to a gene. The CDR3 spans 15 residues. CDR3 in DNA: TGTGCCAGCAGTTTACCGGGACAGGGGATCAATGAGCAGTTCTTC. Translated: CASSLPGQGINEQFF.

The V gene is TRBV29-1, the J gene TRBJ2-3; D is perhaps TRBD1 (6 bases). V lost 6 bases and J 2 bases, leaving 12 bases between the germline ends. This CDR3 spans 13 amino acids. The germline V gene encodes CDR1 SQVTM and CDR2 ANQGSEA. CDR3 amino acids: CSVARDTTDTQYF. CDR3 coding DNA: TGCAGCGTAGCCCGGGACACCACAGATACGCAGTATTTT.

The chain joins TRBV4-2 to TRBJ2-7; 9 bases are a match to TRBD1. Trimming at V came to 3 bases and at J to 1 base, leaving 1 base not matched to a gene. The CDR3 extends over 14 amino acids. Germline V gene sequence: CDR1 LGHNA, CDR2 YNFKEQ. CDR3 nucleotides: TGTGCCAGCAGCCACGGACAGGGGTCCTACGAGCAGTACTTC. Translating gives CASSHGQGSYEQYF.

J is TRBJ2-5 and V is TRBV9, with TRBD1 matching 7 bases. This CDR3 spans 15 amino acids. Per the germline V gene, CDR1 is SGDLS and CDR2 is YYNGEE. The V gene end was trimmed by 2 bases and the J gene end by 3 bases; junction bases not matched to a gene: 7. The CDR3 DNA is TGTGCCAGCAGCGTTTTTGCAGGGGGTAAAGAGACCCAGTACTTC. This codes for CASSVFAGGKETQYF. The complete variable domain, with remaining parts taken from reference TRBV9 and TRBJ2-5, reads DSGVTQTPKHLITATGQRVTLRCSPRSGDLSVYWYQQSLDQGLQFLIQYYNGEERAKGNILERFSAQQFPDLHSELNLSSLELGDSALYFCASSVFAGGKETQYFGPGTRLLVL.

The rearrangement joins TRBV28 to TRBJ1-2, with 9 bases matching TRBD1. There are 16 residues in the CDR3. The V gene end was trimmed by 1 base and the J gene end by 6 bases; junction bases not matched to a gene: 9. CDR1 is MDHEN, CDR2 SYDVKM, per germline. In DNA form, the CDR3 reads TGTGCCAGCAGTTTATTCGACCTGACAGGGGGTGATGGCTACACCTTC. This sequence encodes CASSLFDLTGGDGYTF.

V and J are TRBV2 and TRBJ1-1; a possible D gene is TRBD1 (5 bases). This CDR3 has 12 amino acids. Germline assignment: CDR1 SNHLY and CDR2 FYNNEI. The germline V and J ends were trimmed by 5 bases and 4 bases, with 8 bases remaining between them. CDR3 in DNA: TGTGCCAGCAGTTGGACACCCACTGAAGCTTTCTTT. It yields the protein CASSWTPTEAFF.

About this clone itself: Other DNA sequences within the sample encode an identical CDR3. This rearrangement joins TRBV9 to TRBJ2-1; D call uncertain. The CDR3 has 11 residues. Deletions cut 0 bases from V and 9 bases from J, with 4 bases between. Germline loops: CDR1 SGDLS, CDR2 YYNGEE. Here the CDR3 reads CASSVAGEQFF. For the CDR3, the DNA is TGTGCCAGCAGCGTAGCGGGTGAGCAGTTCTTC.